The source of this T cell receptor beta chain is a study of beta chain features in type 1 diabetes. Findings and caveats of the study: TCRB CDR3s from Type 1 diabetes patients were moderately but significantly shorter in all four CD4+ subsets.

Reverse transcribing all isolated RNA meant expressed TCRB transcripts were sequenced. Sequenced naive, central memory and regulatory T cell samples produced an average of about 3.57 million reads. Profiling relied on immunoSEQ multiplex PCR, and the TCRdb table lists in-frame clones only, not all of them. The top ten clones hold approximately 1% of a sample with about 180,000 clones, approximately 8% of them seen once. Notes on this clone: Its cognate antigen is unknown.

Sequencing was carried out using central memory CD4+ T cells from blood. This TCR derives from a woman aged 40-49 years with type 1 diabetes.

Here the CDR3 reads CASSSRLESTDTQYF. Here the CDR3 DNA reads TGTGCCAGCAGCTCCCGACTGGAAAGCACAGATACGCAGTATTTT. The rearrangement uses TRBV11-1 and TRBJ2-3, with D uncertain. CDR3 length: 15 residues. Trimming shortened V by 4 bases and J by 0 bases, and 11 bases separated the two germline ends. Looked up from germline, CDR1 is SGHAT and CDR2 is FQDESV (reference sequence).